The rows below give T cell receptor beta chains drawn from one sample of a study of tumor-infiltrating lymphocytes in localized non-small cell lung cancer. Some clones are missing from TCRdb's copy, which holds only in-frame ones; the method was immunoSEQ multiplex PCR. The repertoire holds under 10,000 clones, with roughly 78% as singletons. Sample: lung tumor tissue. The source of these receptors is a human donor with non-small cell lung cancer. Each CDR3 is given without its conserved first and last residue. Each record gives: V gene, J gene, D gene, CDR3 protein. D genes are given only for firm matches.

V: TRBV19
J: TRBJ1-5
D: -
CDR3: ASSIGGTVNQPQH

V: TRBV19
J: TRBJ2-2
D: TRBD2
CDR3: ASWGGVAGHTGELF

V: TRBV6-5
J: TRBJ1-1
D: -
CDR3: ASSYGRYTEAF

V: TRBV12-5
J: TRBJ1-1
D: -
CDR3: ASGYNTEAF

V: TRBV7-9
J: TRBJ1-4
D: -
CDR3: ASSPMTEKLF

V: TRBV7-2
J: TRBJ1-2
D: -
CDR3: ASSSLGWANYGYT

V: TRBV11-2
J: TRBJ2-7
D: -
CDR3: ASSTGRSYEQY

V: TRBV7-3
J: TRBJ2-1
D: -
CDR3: ASGNGSYNEQF

V: TRBV28
J: TRBJ2-1
D: -
CDR3: ASSLWDSNEQF

V: TRBV5-1
J: TRBJ2-1
D: -
CDR3: ASSLTVSEQF

V: TRBV9
J: TRBJ2-7
D: -
CDR3: ASSPLSEGYEQY

V: TRBV14
J: TRBJ1-3
D: -
CDR3: ASSGGTGNTIY

V: TRBV4-1
J: TRBJ2-1
D: -
CDR3: ASSQSGAARDEQF

V: TRBV13
J: TRBJ2-5
D: TRBD2
CDR3: ASSLGLAGSPRTQY

V: TRBV19
J: TRBJ1-1
D: -
CDR3: ASQRDFRAEAF

V: TRBV13
J: TRBJ1-5
D: -
CDR3: ASSLRGLGSNQPQH

V: TRBV2
J: TRBJ1-1
D: TRBD1
CDR3: ASRVDRDTEAF

V: TRBV28
J: TRBJ1-2
D: -
CDR3: ASRTDEANYGYT

V: TRBV4-1
J: TRBJ2-5
D: -
CDR3: ASSLLLIQGETQY

V: TRBV5-7
J: TRBJ1-1
D: -
CDR3: ASSLDPETEAF

V: TRBV4-3
J: TRBJ2-2
D: TRBD1
CDR3: ASSQGTGGTGELF

V: TRBV18
J: TRBJ1-1
D: TRBD1
CDR3: ASSPDRPGAEAF

V: TRBV14
J: TRBJ2-1
D: -
CDR3: ASSFTGGVFNEQF

V: TRBV19
J: TRBJ2-5
D: -
CDR3: ASSLGRETQY

V: TRBV2
J: TRBJ2-2
D: -
CDR3: ASSDAVVSTGELF

V: TRBV9
J: TRBJ1-4
D: TRBD1
CDR3: ASSVGTGATNEKLF

V: TRBV27
J: TRBJ2-1
D: TRBD1
CDR3: ASSLVGQGTNEQF

V: TRBV6-5
J: TRBJ1-5
D: -
CDR3: ASSEQDNQPQH

V: TRBV30
J: TRBJ1-2
D: -
CDR3: AWSVQYRANYGYT

V: TRBV14
J: TRBJ2-4
D: TRBD1
CDR3: ASSQDRQGELNIQY

V: TRBV5-1
J: TRBJ2-1
D: -
CDR3: ASSLTSSSYNEQF

V: TRBV5-1
J: TRBJ1-1
D: -
CDR3: ASSRTGQSTNTEAF

V: TRBV2
J: TRBJ1-1
D: -
CDR3: ASSEDPGGWSEAF

V: TRBV29-1
J: TRBJ1-2
D: TRBD1
CDR3: SVDDRGGYGYT

V: TRBV7-9
J: TRBJ1-2
D: TRBD1
CDR3: ASSDGTGGFNYGYT

V: TRBV6-5
J: TRBJ2-7
D: -
CDR3: ASRASTGDSYEQY

V: TRBV18
J: TRBJ1-3
D: -
CDR3: ASSDGHSGNTIY

V: TRBV27
J: TRBJ2-3
D: TRBD2
CDR3: ASSLWGGDTQY

V: TRBV14
J: TRBJ1-2
D: -
CDR3: ASSLQRDYGYT

V: TRBV18
J: TRBJ2-6
D: -
CDR3: ASSAQTSGSGANVLT

V: TRBV4-1
J: TRBJ2-7
D: -
CDR3: ASSQDEYEQY

V: TRBV5-1
J: TRBJ1-6
D: -
CDR3: ASSLETGGLGSPLH

V: TRBV9
J: TRBJ1-1
D: -
CDR3: ASSVEGYGDTEAF

V: TRBV29-1
J: TRBJ2-3
D: -
CDR3: SMDEGVDTQY